Listed here are 18 T cell receptor beta chains from one sample, sequenced in a study of early T cells in non-severe SARS-CoV-2 infection. TCRdb redid the calling of the 5' RACE reads with MiXCR, one entry per CDR3 protein. The data hold fewer than 85,000 distinct CDR3 sequences, with approximately 13% observed a single time. The sequencing sample was made of whole blood. The receptors derive from an adult who was a healthcare worker with PCR-confirmed SARS-CoV-2 infection or an uninfected control (not recorded which).

The chain links TRBV29-1 to TRBJ1-4; D remains unclear. V was clipped by 4 bases and J by 7 bases, with 13 bases between them. The CDR3 is made up of 13 amino acids. Germline V CDR1 and CDR2: SQVTM, ANQGSEA. CDR3 coding DNA: TGCAGCGTTGGGGAGGAGAAGGGTGAAAAACTGTTTTTT. Its protein product is CSVGEEKGEKLFF.

At least ten counts were recorded for this clonotype. V and J are TRBV28 and TRBJ1-5; 8 bases align to TRBD1. Germline V gives CDR1 MDHEN, CDR2 SYDVKM. The J segment lost 6 bases and the V segment lost 7 bases, leaving 5 bases of the junction unmatched. This CDR3 comprises 13 residues. CDR3 in DNA: TGTGCCAGCAAGGGACAGGTTGGTCAGCCCCAGCATTTT. This encodes CASKGQVGQPQHF.

This clonotype occurred many times. V and J are TRBV9 and TRBJ2-6, with D hard to call. Trimming cost V 2 bases and J 0 bases, with 6 bases left between them. The CDR3 totals 15 residues. In germline, CDR1 is SGDLS, CDR2 YYNGEE. The CDR3 spells CASSVGRSGANVLTF. CDR3 nucleotides: TGTGCCAGCAGCGTCGGGCGCTCTGGGGCCAACGTCCTGACTTTC.

This clonotype was found a few times. This chain connects TRBV19 to TRBJ2-7, with 9 bases fitting TRBD1. J lost 10 bases, V lost 3 bases, and 7 bases had no gene match. The CDR3 has 13 amino acids. Germline CDR1 LNHDA, CDR2 SQIVND (reference sequence). CDR3 protein: CASSIQGQGNQYF. CDR3 nucleotides: TGTGCCAGTAGTATCCAGGGACAGGGTAACCAGTACTTC.

This rearrangement joins TRBV20-1 to TRBJ2-2, with 7 bases lining up with TRBD1. The CDR3 loop spans 14 amino acids. The germline V gene encodes CDR1 DFQATT and CDR2 SNEGSKA (reference sequence). V was clipped by 3 bases and J by 1 base; unmatched bases: 2. The CDR3 DNA follows: TGCAGTGCTAGCCGGGACAGGAACACCGGGGAGCTGTTTTTT. This translates into CSASRDRNTGELFF.

There are many counts of this clonotype. Here the CDR3 reads CASSWDGTSGNTIYF. CDR3 in DNA: TGTGCCAGCAGTTGGGACGGGACCTCTGGAAACACCATATATTTT. This chain uses TRBV12-3 or TRBV12-4 with TRBJ1-3, with TRBD1 as a possible D gene (5 bases). The CDR3 contains 15 residues. Trimming left V 4 bases short and J 0 bases short, with 10 bases between.

This clonotype was observed many times. The chain carries TRBV19 and TRBJ1-1; 8 bases fit TRBD1. The CDR3 consists of 13 residues. V was pared by 6 bases and J by 4 bases, with 4 bases of the junction left unmatched. CDR1 is LNHDA and CDR2 is SQIVND in the germline V gene (reference sequence). Written as DNA, the CDR3 is TGTGCCAGTAGCCTGACAGGGGTCACTGAAGCTTTCTTT. Its protein product is CASSLTGVTEAFF.

This clonotype appeared a few times. The chain uses TRBV20-1 and TRBJ2-7; no reliable D call. V was cut by 3 bases and J by 6 bases, with 12 bases left in between. In germline, CDR1 is DFQATT, CDR2 SNEGSKA (reference sequence). The CDR3 sequence is 12 residues long. CDR3: CSARSSVVEQYF. CDR3 nucleotide sequence: TGCAGTGCTAGGTCTAGTGTAGTCGAGCAGTACTTC.

This clonotype has just a few counts. This chain links TRBV5-1 with TRBJ2-5, with 8 bases matching TRBD2. There are 16 residues in the CDR3. After removal of 1 base from V and 6 bases from J, the junction contained 11 bases not matched to a gene. The germline gives CDR1 SGHRS, CDR2 YFSETQ. Written as DNA, the CDR3 is TGCGCCAGCAGCTTGACCCCGGGACTAGGGCGGCAGACCCAGTACTTC. It translates to CASSLTPGLGRQTQYF.

This chain uses TRBV6-5 with TRBJ2-7; 7 nucleotides line up with TRBD1. CDR1 and CDR2 from the germline V gene are MNHEY and SVGAGI. V gave up 2 bases and J gave up 2 bases; unmatched junction bases: 0. This CDR3 region has 13 residues. The CDR3 spells CASSYQGAYEQYF. In DNA, the CDR3 is TGTGCCAGCAGTTACCAGGGGGCCTACGAGCAGTACTTC.

This clonotype came up many times. The chain links TRBV30 to TRBJ2-5, with TRBD2 matching over 11 bases. The CDR3 has 15 residues. Trimming removed 3 bases from V and 3 bases from J; junction bases left unmatched: 6. Germline V gives CDR1 GTSNPN, CDR2 SVGIG (reference sequence). The CDR3 spells CAWSRLSGGEETQYF. CDR3 coding DNA: TGTGCCTGGAGCCGCCTTAGCGGGGGGGAAGAGACCCAGTACTTC.

This clonotype was seen repeatedly, ten times or more. The chain combines TRBV4-2 with TRBJ2-3, with 12 positions matching TRBD2. The CDR3 length is 16 residues. With V trimmed by 4 bases and J by 5 bases, 7 bases remained unmatched. In germline, CDR1 is LGHNA, CDR2 YNFKEQ. The CDR3: CASSPRTSGDVDTQYF. CDR3 bases: TGTGCCAGCAGCCCCCGGACTAGCGGGGATGTAGATACGCAGTATTTT.

The chain has TRBV29-1 and TRBJ2-6, with D maybe TRBD1 (5 bases). From germline, CDR1 is SQVTM and CDR2 ANQGSEA. CDR3 size: 14 residues. The ends were cut back, 2 bases at V and 2 bases at J, with 7 bases in the middle. The chain's CDR3 is CSVEFRAGANVLTF. The CDR3 bases are TGCAGCGTTGAATTCAGGGCTGGGGCCAACGTCCTGACTTTC.

V gene TRBV5-1 combines with J gene TRBJ1-1; D remains ambiguous. The germline V gene encodes CDR1 SGHRS and CDR2 YFSETQ. V lost 1 base to trimming and J lost 0 bases, with 7 bases between them. The CDR3 length is 14 residues. This CDR3 reads CASSLNGMNTEAFF. The CDR3 DNA follows: TGCGCCAGCAGCTTGAACGGCATGAACACTGAAGCTTTCTTT.

J is TRBJ2-2 and V is TRBV29-1; the D gene could be TRBD1 or TRBD2 (5 bases each). Germline CDR1 and CDR2: SQVTM and ANQGSEA. This CDR3 has 14 residues. Deletions cut 7 bases from V and 1 base from J, with 13 bases between. CDR3 amino acids: CSAYGTENTGELFF. CDR3 DNA: TGCAGCGCGTATGGGACGGAGAACACCGGGGAGCTGTTTTTT.

At least ten counts were recorded for this clonotype. This chain joins TRBV20-1 and TRBJ1-2, with 11 bases fitting TRBD1. Looked up from germline, CDR1 is DFQATT and CDR2 is SNEGSKA (reference sequence). V was clipped by 6 bases and J by 4 bases; unmatched bases: 13. This CDR3 spans 16 amino acids. CDR3 sequence (DNA): TGCAGTGCCCCCCCATCCGGACAGGGGGCTGTCTATGGCTACACCTTC. Protein: CSAPPSGQGAVYGYTF.

In this sample, this clonotype turned up many times. The genes are TRBV7-8 and TRBJ2-3, with 8 bases identical to TRBD2. After removal of 7 bases from V and 0 bases from J, the junction contained 6 bases not matched to a gene. Germline V gene lookup returns CDR1 SGHVS and CDR2 FQNEAQ. CDR3 size: 15 residues. CDR3 sequence: CASNQRGRSTDTQYF. The CDR3 DNA sequence: TGTGCCAGCAACCAGCGGGGGAGGAGCACAGATACGCAGTATTTT.

The J gene is TRBJ2-1, the V gene TRBV15; maybe TRBD1 (6 bases). Germline values: CDR1 LNHNV, CDR2 YYDKDF (reference sequence). The V end was cut by 2 bases, the J end by 7 bases, with 18 bases between. This CDR3 has 16 amino acids. The DNA of the CDR3 is TGTGCCACCAGCAGATCGCCGGGACAACGCCAAAATGAGCAGTTCTTC. It translates to CATSRSPGQRQNEQFF.